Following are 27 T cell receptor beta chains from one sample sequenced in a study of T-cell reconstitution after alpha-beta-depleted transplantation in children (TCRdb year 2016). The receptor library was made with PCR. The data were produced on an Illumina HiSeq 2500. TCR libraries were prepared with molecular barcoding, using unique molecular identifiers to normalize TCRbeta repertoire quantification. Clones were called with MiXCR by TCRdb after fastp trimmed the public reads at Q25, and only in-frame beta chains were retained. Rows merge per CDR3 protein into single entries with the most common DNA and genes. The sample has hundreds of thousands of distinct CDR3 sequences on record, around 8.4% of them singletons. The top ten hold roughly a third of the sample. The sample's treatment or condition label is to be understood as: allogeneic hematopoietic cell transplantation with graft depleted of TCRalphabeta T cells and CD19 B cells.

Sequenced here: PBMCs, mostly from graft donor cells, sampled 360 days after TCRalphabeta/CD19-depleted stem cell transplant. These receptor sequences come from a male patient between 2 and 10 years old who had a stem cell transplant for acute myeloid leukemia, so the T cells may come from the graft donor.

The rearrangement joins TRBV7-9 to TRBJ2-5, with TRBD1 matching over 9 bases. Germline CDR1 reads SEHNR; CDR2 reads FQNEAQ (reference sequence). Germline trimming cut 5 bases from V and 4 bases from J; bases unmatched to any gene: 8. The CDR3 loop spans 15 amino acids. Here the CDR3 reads CASSPGTGTLETQYF. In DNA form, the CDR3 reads TGTGCCAGCAGCCCCGGGACAGGGACATTAGAGACCCAGTACTTC.

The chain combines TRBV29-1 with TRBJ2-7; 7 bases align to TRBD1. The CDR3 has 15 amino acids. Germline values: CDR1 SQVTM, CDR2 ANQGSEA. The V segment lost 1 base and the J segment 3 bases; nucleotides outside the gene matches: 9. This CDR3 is CSVEGQGRISYEQYV. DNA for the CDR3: TGCAGCGTTGAAGGACAGGGTCGGATCAGCTACGAGCAGTACGTC.

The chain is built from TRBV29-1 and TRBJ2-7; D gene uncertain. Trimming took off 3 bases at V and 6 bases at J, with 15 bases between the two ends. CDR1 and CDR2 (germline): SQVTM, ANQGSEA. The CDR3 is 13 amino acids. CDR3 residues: CSVDTDPASEQYF. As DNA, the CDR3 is TGCAGCGTTGACACAGATCCTGCCTCCGAGCAGTACTTC.

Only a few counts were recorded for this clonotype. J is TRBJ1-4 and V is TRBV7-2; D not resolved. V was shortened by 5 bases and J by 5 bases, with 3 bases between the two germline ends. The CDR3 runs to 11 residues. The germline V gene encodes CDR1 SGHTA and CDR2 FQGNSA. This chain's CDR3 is CASSVNEKLFF. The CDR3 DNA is TGTGCCAGCAGCGTAAATGAAAAACTGTTTTTT. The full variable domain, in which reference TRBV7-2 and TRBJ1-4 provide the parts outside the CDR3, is GAGVSQSPSNKVTEKGKDVELRCDPISGHTALYWYRQSLGQGLEFLIYFQGNSAPDKSGLPSDRFSAERTGGSVSTLTIQRTQQEDSAVYLCASSVNEKLFFGSGTQLSVL.

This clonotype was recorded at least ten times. CDR3 DNA: TGCGCCAGCAGCACGGGAGGCGGCGGAGAAAAACTGTTTTTT. Protein product: CASSTGGGGEKLFF. This chain uses TRBV5-1 with TRBJ1-4, with D unresolved. The CDR3 loop spans 14 amino acids. V shed 4 bases and J shed 8 bases, with 15 bases lying between them. In germline, CDR1 is SGHRS, CDR2 YFSETQ. The full variable domain, rest sourced from reference TRBV5-1 and TRBJ1-4, is KAGVTQTPRYLIKTRGQQVTLSCSPISGHRSVSWYQQTPGQGLQFLFEYFSETQRNKGNFPGRFSGRQFSNSRSEMNVSTLELGDSALYLCASSTGGGGEKLFFGSGTQLSVL.

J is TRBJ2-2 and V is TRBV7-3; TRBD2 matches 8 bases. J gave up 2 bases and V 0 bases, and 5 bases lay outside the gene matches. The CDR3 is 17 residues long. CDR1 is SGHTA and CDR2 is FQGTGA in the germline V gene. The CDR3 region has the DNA TGTGCCAGCAGCTTAACGGCGGGGGGAGCAAACACCGGGGAGCTGTTTTTT. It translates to CASSLTAGGANTGELFF.

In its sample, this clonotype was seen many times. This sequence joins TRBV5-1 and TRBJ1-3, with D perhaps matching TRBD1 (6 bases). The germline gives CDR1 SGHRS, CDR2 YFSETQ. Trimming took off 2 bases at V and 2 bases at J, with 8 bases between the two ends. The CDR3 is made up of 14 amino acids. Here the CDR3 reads CASSFGTTGNTIYF. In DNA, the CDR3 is TGCGCCAGCAGCTTTGGGACAACTGGAAACACCATATATTTT.

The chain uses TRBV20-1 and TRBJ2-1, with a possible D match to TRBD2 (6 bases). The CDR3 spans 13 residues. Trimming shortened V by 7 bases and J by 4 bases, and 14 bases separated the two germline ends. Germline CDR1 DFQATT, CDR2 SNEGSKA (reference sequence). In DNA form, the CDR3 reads TGCAGTGGGAGGGAGTCCCGGTACAATGAGCAGTTCTTC. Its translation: CSGRESRYNEQFF.

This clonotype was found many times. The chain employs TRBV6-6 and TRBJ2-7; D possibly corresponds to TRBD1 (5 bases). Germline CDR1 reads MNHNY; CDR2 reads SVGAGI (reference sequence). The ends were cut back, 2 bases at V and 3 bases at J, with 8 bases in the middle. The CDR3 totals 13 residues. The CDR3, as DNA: TGTGCCAGCAGTTACGCAGGGAACTACGAGCAGTACTTC. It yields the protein CASSYAGNYEQYF.

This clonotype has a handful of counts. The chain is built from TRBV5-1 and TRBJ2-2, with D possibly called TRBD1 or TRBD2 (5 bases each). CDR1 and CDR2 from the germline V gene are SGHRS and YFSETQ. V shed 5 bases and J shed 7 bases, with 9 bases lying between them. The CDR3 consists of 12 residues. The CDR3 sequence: CASSRDRGELFF. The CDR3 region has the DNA TGCGCCAGCAGTCGGGACCGCGGGGAGCTGTTTTTT.

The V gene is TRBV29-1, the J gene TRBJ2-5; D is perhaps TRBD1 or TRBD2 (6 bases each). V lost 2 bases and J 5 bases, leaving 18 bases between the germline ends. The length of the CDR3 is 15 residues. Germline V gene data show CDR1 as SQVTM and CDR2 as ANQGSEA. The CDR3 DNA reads TGCAGCGTTGAACCCCTCATCGGGGGCGGCGAGACCCAGTACTTC. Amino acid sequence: CSVEPLIGGGETQYF.

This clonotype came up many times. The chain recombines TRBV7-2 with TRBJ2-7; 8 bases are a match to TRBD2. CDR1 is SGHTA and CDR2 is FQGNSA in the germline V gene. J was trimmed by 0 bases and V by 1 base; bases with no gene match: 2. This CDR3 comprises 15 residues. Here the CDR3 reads CASSLVGLVSYEQYF. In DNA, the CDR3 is TGTGCCAGCAGCTTAGTGGGACTAGTCTCCTACGAGCAGTACTTC.

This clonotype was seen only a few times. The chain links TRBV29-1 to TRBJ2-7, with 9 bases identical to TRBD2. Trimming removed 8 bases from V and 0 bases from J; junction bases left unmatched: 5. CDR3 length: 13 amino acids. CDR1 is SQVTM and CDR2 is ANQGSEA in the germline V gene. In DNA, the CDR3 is TGCAGCACTCGAGCGGGAGGCTCCTACGAGCAGTACTTC. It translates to CSTRAGGSYEQYF.

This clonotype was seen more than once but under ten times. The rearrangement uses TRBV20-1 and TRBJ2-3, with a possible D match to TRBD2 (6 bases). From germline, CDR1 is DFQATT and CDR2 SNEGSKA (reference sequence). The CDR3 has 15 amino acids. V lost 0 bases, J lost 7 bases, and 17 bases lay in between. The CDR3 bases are TGCAGTGCTAGAGATTTGTCCGGGGGTAGTTATACGCAGTATTTT. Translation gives CSARDLSGGSYTQYF.

CDR3 sequence: CASILQGSSYNEQFF. CDR3 coding DNA: TGTGCCAGCATCCTTCAGGGTAGCTCCTACAATGAGCAGTTCTTC. J is TRBJ2-1 and V is TRBV11-3; D possibly corresponds to TRBD1 (5 bases). V was clipped by 7 bases and J by 0 bases, with 13 bases between them. The germline V gene has CDR1 SGHNT and CDR2 YENEEA. This CDR3 has 15 amino acids. The complete variable domain, with remaining parts taken from reference TRBV11-3 and TRBJ2-1, reads EAGVVQSPRYKIIEKKQPVAFWCNPISGHNTLYWYLQNLGQGPELLIRYENEEAVDDSQLPKDRFSAERLKGVDSTLKIQPAELGDSAVYLCASILQGSSYNEQFFGPGTRLTVL.

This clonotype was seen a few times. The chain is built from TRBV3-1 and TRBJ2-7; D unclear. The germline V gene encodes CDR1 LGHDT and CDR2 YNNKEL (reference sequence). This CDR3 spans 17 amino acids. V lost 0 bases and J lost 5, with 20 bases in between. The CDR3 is CASSQERLLMRQDEQYV. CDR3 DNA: TGTGCCAGCAGCCAAGAGAGACTCCTGATGAGGCAGGACGAGCAGTACGTC.

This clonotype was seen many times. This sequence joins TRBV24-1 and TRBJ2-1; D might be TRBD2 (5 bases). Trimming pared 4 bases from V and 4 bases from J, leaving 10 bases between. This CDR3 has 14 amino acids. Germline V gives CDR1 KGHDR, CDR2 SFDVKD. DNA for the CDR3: TGTGCCACCAGTGAAAGCGGTCCTTACAATGAGCAGTTCTTC. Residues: CATSESGPYNEQFF.

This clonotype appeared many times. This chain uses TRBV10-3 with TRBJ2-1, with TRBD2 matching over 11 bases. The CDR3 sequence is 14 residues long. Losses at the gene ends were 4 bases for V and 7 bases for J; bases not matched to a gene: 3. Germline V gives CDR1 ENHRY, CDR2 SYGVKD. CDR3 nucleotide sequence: TGTGCCATCAGTGTAGCGGGAGGGCCGAATGAGCAGTTCTTC. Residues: CAISVAGGPNEQFF.

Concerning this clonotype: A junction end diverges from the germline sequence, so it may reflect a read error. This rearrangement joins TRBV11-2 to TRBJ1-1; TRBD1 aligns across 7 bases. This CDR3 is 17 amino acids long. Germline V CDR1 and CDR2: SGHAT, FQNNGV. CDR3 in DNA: TGTGCCAGCAGCCTAGAGGGGGCGGAACAGTTTAACACTGAAGCTTTCTTT. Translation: CASSLEGAEQFNTEAFF.

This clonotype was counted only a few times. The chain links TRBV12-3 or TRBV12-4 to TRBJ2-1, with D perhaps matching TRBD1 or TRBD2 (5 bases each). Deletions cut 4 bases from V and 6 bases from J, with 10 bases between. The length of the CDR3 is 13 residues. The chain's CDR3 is CASSSWGRNEQFF. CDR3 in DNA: TGTGCCAGCAGTTCTTGGGGACGCAATGAGCAGTTCTTC.

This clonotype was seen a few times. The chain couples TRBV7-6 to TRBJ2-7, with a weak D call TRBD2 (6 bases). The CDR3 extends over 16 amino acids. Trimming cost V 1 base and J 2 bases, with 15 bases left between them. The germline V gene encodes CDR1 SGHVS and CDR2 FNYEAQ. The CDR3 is CASSLGGVGGTYEQYF. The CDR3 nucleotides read TGTGCCAGCAGCTTAGGAGGGGTGGGCGGGACCTACGAGCAGTACTTC.

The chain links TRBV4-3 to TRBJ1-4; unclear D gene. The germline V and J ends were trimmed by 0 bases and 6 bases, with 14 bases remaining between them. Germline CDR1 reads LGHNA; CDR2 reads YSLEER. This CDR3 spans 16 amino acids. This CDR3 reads CASSQDAGSTYEKLFF. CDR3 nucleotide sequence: TGCGCCAGCAGCCAAGATGCGGGCAGTACATATGAAAAACTGTTTTTT.

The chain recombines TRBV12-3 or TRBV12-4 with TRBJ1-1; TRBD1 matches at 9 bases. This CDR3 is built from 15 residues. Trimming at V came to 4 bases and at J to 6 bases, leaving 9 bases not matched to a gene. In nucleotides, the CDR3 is TGTGCCAGCAGTTCCCGACAGGGGGGAAATGCTGAAGCTTTCTTT. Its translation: CASSSRQGGNAEAFF.

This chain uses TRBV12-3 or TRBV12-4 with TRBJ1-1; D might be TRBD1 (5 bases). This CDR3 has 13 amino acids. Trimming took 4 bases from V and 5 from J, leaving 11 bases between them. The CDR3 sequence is CASSWPGVTEAFF. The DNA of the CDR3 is TGTGCCAGCAGTTGGCCGGGGGTGACTGAAGCTTTCTTT.

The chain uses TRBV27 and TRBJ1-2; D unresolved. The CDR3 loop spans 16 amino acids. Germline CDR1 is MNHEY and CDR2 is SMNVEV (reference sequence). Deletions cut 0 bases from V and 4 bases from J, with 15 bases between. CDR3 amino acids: CASSLSIGLGAYGYTF. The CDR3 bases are TGTGCCAGCAGTTTATCGATAGGGCTCGGTGCCTATGGCTACACCTTC.

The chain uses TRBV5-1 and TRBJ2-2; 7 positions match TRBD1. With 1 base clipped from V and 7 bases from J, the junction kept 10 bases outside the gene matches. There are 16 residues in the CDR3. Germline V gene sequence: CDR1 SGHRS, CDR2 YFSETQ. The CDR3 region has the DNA TGCGCCAGCAGCTTGACCGGACAGGTCCTCGTCGGGGAGCTGTTTTTT. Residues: CASSLTGQVLVGELFF.

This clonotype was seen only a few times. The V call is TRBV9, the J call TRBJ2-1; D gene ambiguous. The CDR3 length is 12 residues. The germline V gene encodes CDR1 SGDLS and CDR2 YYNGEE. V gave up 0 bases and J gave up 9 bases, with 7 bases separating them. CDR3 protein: CASSVEGTEQFF. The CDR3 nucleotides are TGTGCCAGCAGCGTAGAAGGAACTGAGCAGTTCTTC.